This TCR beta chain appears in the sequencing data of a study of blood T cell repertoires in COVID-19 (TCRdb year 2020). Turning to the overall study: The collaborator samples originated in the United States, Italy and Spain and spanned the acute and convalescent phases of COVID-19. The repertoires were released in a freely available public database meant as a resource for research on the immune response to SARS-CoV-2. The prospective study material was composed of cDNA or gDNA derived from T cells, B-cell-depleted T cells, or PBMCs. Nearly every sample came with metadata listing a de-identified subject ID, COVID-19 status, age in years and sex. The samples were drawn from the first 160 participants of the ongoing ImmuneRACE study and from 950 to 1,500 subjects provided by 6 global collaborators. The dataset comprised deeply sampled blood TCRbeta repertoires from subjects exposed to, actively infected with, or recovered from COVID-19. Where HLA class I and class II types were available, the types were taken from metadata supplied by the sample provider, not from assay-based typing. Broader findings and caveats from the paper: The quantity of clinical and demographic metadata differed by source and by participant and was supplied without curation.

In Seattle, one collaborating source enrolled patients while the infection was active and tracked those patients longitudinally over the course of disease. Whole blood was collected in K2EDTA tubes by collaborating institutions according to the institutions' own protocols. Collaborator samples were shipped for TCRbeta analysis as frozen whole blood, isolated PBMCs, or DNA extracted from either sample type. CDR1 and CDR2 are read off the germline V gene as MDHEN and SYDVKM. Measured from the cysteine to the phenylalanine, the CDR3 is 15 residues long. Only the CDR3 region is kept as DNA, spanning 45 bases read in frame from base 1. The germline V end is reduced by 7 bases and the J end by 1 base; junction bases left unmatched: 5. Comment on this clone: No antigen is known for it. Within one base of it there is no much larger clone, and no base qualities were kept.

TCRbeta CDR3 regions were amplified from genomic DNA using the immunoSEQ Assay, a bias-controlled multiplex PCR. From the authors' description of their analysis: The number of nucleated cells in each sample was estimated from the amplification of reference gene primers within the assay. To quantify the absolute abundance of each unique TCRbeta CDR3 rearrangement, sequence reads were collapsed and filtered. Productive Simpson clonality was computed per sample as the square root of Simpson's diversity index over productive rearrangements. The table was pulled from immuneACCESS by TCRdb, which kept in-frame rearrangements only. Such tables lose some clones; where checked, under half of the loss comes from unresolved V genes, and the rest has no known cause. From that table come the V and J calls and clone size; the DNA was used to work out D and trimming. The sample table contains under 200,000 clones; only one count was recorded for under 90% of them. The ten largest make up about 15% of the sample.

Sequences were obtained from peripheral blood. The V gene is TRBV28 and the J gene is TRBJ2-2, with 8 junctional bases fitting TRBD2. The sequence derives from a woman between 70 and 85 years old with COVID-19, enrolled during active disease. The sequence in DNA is TGTGCCAGCATGCCAAGCGGGGGGAACACCGGGGAGCTGTTTTTT. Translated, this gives CASMPSGGNTGELFF. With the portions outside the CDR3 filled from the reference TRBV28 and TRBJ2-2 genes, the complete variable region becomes DVKVTQSSRYLVKRTGEKVFLECVQDMDHENMFWYRQDPGLGLRLIYFSYDVKMKEKGDIPEGYSVSREKKERFSLILESASTNQTSMYLCASMPSGGNTGELFFGEGSRLTVL.